The clone carrying this T cell receptor (beta chain) was detected once. Its specificity is unknown. This specimen belongs to a study of beta chain features in type 1 diabetes. Study-level background: Healthy donors resembled patients in age, gender and cell yields.

It was via CD45RO/CCR7/CD25/CD127/CD95/CD27 that CD4+ naive, central memory, regulatory and stem cell-like memory cells were sorted. Sorted cells reached over 95% purity in every population. The isolated RNA, all of it, was reverse transcribed, so expressed TCRB transcripts were what got sequenced. This table comes from immunoSEQ multiplex PCR, and its TCRdb copy is limited to in-frame clones, with some not included. The sample has 25,000 to 30,000 clones; 45% to 65% are singletons. The CDR3 has 14 amino acids. Germline assignment: CDR1 SGHTA and CDR2 FQGNSA. V dropped 5 bases and J dropped 0 bases, with 11 bases sitting between them. General study points: Possibly, sequencing cDNA over-represented cells that had high TCR expression levels. There was a moderate but significant shortening of TCRB CDR3s in all four CD4+ subsets of Type 1 diabetes patients.

The V call is TRBV7-2, the J call TRBJ2-7; weak D call: TRBD2 (6 bases). The TCR was taken from a woman younger than 30 with type 1 diabetes. Input material: Tregs from blood. CDR3 residues: CASSVSGSSYEQYF. The CDR3 DNA follows: TGTGCCAGCAGCGTTAGCGGTAGCTCCTACGAGCAGTACTTC.